The 17 T cell receptor beta chains below were found in one sample sequenced in a study of blood T cell repertoires in COVID-19. Sequencing was performed with immunoSEQ multiplex PCR; in TCRdb, only in-frame clones are kept and a portion is missing. The sample records roughly 290,000 clones, about 89% being singletons. Sample: peripheral blood. These receptors were collected from a man aged 25 to 40 with acute or convalescent COVID-19.

The V and J genes are TRBV4-1 and TRBJ2-7; no definite D call. The V end was cut by 4 bases, the J end by 2 bases, with 15 bases between. Per germline, CDR1 MGHRA and CDR2 YSYEKL. The CDR3 length is 15 residues. CDR3 sequence reads: CASSPRPGEAYEQYF. DNA of the CDR3: TGCGCCAGCAGCCCTAGACCCGGAGAAGCCTACGAGCAGTACTTC.

The chain is built from TRBV29-1 and TRBJ2-3; D is possibly TRBD2 (5 bases). The length of the CDR3 is 17 residues. Trimming took 0 bases from V and 2 from J, leaving 18 bases between them. Germline-derived CDR1 and CDR2 are SQVTM and ANQGSEA. The CDR3 spells CSVEEALVPDFTDTQYF. In DNA form, the CDR3 reads TGCAGCGTTGAAGAGGCACTAGTTCCAGATTTCACAGATACGCAGTATTTT.

This clone occurred once. The chain uses TRBV4-2 and TRBJ1-3; 7 nucleotides match TRBD1. V shed 4 bases and J 4 bases; nucleotides not matched to a gene: 7. This CDR3 has 15 residues. Germline V CDR1 and CDR2: LGHNA, YNFKEQ. CDR3 region: CASSPSDRDGNTIYF. Here the CDR3 DNA reads TGTGCCAGCAGCCCCTCCGACAGGGACGGAAACACCATATATTTT.

The chain carries TRBV7-9 and TRBJ2-7, with a possible D match to TRBD1 (5 bases). In germline, CDR1 is SEHNR, CDR2 FQNEAQ (reference sequence). The germline V and J ends were trimmed by 1 base and 3 bases, with 7 bases remaining between them. This CDR3 is 13 amino acids long. The CDR3 loop reads CASSLGQYYEQYF. CDR3 sequence (DNA): TGTGCCAGCAGCTTAGGACAGTACTACGAGCAGTACTTC.

CDR3 bases: TGTGCCAGCAGCCGGGGACTAGCGGGGATCACCGGGGAGCTGTTTTTT. It is translated as CASSRGLAGITGELFF. The chain recombines TRBV5-6 with TRBJ2-2, with TRBD2 matching 13 bases. J lost 4 bases, V lost 4 bases, and 4 bases had no gene match. This CDR3 has 16 amino acids. The germline gives CDR1 SGHDT, CDR2 YYEEEE.

This rearrangement joins TRBV28 to TRBJ2-7; D not certain. The CDR3 contains 12 residues. CDR1 MDHEN and CDR2 SYDVKM come from the germline V gene. Trimming removed 7 bases from V and 3 bases from J, with 10 bases in between. The CDR3 DNA is TGTGCCAGCATATCCGCGAACTACGAGCAGTACTTC. Its translation is CASISANYEQYF. The full variable domain, with the rest looked up from reference TRBV28 and TRBJ2-7, is DVKVTQSSRYLVKRTGEKVFLECVQDMDHENMFWYRQDPGLGLRLIYFSYDVKMKEKGDIPEGYSVSREKKERFSLILESASTNQTSMYLCASISANYEQYFGPGTRLTVT.

J is TRBJ2-3 and V is TRBV5-1, with D hard to call. The CDR3 spans 14 residues. V was clipped by 1 base and J by 0 bases, with 6 bases between them. Looked up from germline, CDR1 is SGHRS and CDR2 is YFSETQ. The CDR3 here is CASSLSRSTDTQYF. CDR3 coding DNA: TGCGCCAGCAGCTTGTCTCGTAGCACAGATACGCAGTATTTT.

Concerning this clone itself: The identical CDR3 is also encoded by other nucleotide sequences in the sample. This sequence joins TRBV5-1 and TRBJ1-5, with 9 positions matching TRBD1. The CDR3 is made up of 15 amino acids. V shed 0 bases, J shed 2 bases, and the junction held 0 bases outside the gene matches. Germline loops: CDR1 SGHRS, CDR2 YFSETQ. In DNA, the CDR3 is TGCGCCAGCAGCTTGGGACAGGGGGGCAATCAGCCCCAGCATTTT. It is translated as CASSLGQGGNQPQHF.

The V and J genes are TRBV4-1 and TRBJ2-1; tentatively, D is TRBD2 (6 bases). CDR1 is MGHRA and CDR2 is YSYEKL in the germline V gene. Deletions cut 1 base from V and 7 bases from J, with 17 bases between. This CDR3 comprises 16 residues. DNA of the CDR3: TGCGCCAGCAGCCAAGTCGGGAGCGAAGGATCGAATGAGCAGTTCTTC. It encodes CASSQVGSEGSNEQFF.

The rearrangement joins TRBV4-1 to TRBJ2-3, with 7 nucleotides matching TRBD1. Germline V gene data show CDR1 as MGHRA and CDR2 as YSYEKL. The CDR3 loop spans 18 amino acids. The V segment lost 0 bases and the J segment 0 bases; nucleotides outside the gene matches: 9. The CDR3 loop reads CASSQERIPGQSTDTQYF. The DNA of the CDR3 is TGCGCCAGCAGCCAAGAGCGCATTCCGGGACAGAGCACAGATACGCAGTATTTT.

The J gene is TRBJ1-6, the V gene TRBV27; possibly TRBD1 for D (5 bases). With 6 bases removed from V and 0 bases from J, the gap between germline ends came to 9 bases. CDR1 and CDR2 from the germline V gene are MNHEY and SMNVEV (reference sequence). The length of the CDR3 is 15 residues. The CDR3 loop is CASRVRVSYNSPLHF. The CDR3, as DNA: TGTGCCAGCAGGGTCAGGGTCTCCTATAATTCACCCCTCCACTTT.

CDR3 amino acids: CASSPYLFSWTAGEYEQYF. The CDR3 nucleotides are TGCGCCAGCAGCCCCTATCTATTTTCCTGGACAGCCGGGGAATACGAGCAGTACTTC. The gene calls are TRBV5-1 and TRBJ2-7, with D possibly being TRBD1 (6 bases). Germline lookup yields CDR1 SGHRS and CDR2 YFSETQ. The CDR3 is made up of 19 amino acids. Trimming pared 4 bases from V and 4 bases from J, leaving 30 bases between.

Details on this clone: Sequence at one end of the junction differs from germline and may be a read error. The chain is built from TRBV18 and TRBJ1-6; D is uncertain. This CDR3 is 14 amino acids long. Germline V lookup: CDR1 KGHSH, CDR2 LQKENI. The CDR3 reads CASSPQYYNSPLHF. DNA for the CDR3: TGTGCCAGCTCGCCACAATACTATAATTCACCCCTCCACTTT.

The genes are TRBV6-5 and TRBJ2-5; 8 bases agree with TRBD1. This CDR3 spans 14 amino acids. Trimming at V came to 6 bases and at J to 9 bases, leaving 12 bases not matched to a gene. CDR1 and CDR2 from the germline V gene are MNHEY and SVGAGI. The CDR3 region is CASSRTGLKSPQYF. The CDR3 nucleotides read TGTGCCAGCAGCCGGACAGGGCTAAAGAGTCCCCAGTACTTC.

V gene TRBV4-2 combines with J gene TRBJ2-6, with 7 bases lining up with TRBD2. The CDR3 is 17 amino acids. V lost 4 bases, J lost 1 base, and 7 bases stayed unmatched. Germline loops: CDR1 LGHNA, CDR2 YNFKEQ. The CDR3 loop reads CASSPRLGGSGANVLTF. CDR3 nucleotide sequence: TGTGCCAGCAGCCCGCGATTGGGGGGGTCTGGGGCCAACGTCCTGACTTTC.

V usage is TRBV11-1 and J usage is TRBJ2-1; D is unclear. This CDR3 has 15 amino acids. Germline lookup yields CDR1 SGHAT and CDR2 FQDESV (reference sequence). Trimming shortened V by 0 bases and J by 7 bases, and 13 bases separated the two germline ends. CDR3 protein: CASSLAGPQRNEQFF. The CDR3 DNA reads as TGTGCCAGCAGCTTAGCCGGTCCCCAGAGGAATGAGCAGTTCTTC.

The chain is built from TRBV5-1 and TRBJ1-6, with TRBD1 identical over 11 bases. CDR1 is SGHRS, CDR2 YFSETQ, per germline. This CDR3 is 19 amino acids long. J gave up 8 bases and V 3 bases, and 16 bases lay outside the gene matches. CDR3 sequence: CASSSTSGDRGAPYSPLHF. The CDR3 nucleotides are TGCGCCAGCAGCTCGACTTCTGGGGACAGGGGGGCCCCATATTCACCCCTCCACTTT.